Listed below are T cell receptor beta chains from one sample, sequenced in a study of cytomegalovirus exposure and HLA in healthy donors. Clones were sequenced by immunoSEQ multiplex PCR, and TCRdb holds only the in-frame ones, with some missing. The profile shows roughly 100,000 clones, about 16% of them singletons. The sample was PBMCs. These receptors originate from a female donor in good health and CMV-seronegative. The CDR3 runs from the conserved cysteine through the conserved F or W. A D gene is named only where the DNA matches it firmly. Not all rows give a size; the values are once, few, many and, for expanded clones, a class.

clone size: few; V gene: TRBV6-5; J gene: TRBJ2-3; CDR3 length: 16; D gene: TRBD2; CDR3 DNA: TGTGCCAGCAGTTACTCCGGCGCGGGAGGGACAGATACGCAGTATTTT; CDR3 protein: CASSYSGAGGTDTQYF
clone size: .; V gene: TRBV4-3; J gene: TRBJ2-7; CDR3 length: 16; D gene: .; CDR3 DNA: TGCGCCAGCAGCCAAGATTTTGGCGGTTCCTCCTACGAGCAGTACTTC; CDR3 protein: CASSQDFGGSSYEQYF
clone size: .; V gene: TRBV28; J gene: TRBJ2-3; CDR3 length: 14; D gene: .; CDR3 DNA: TGTGCCAGCAGTTTAGGGACTAGCACAGATACGCAGTATTTT; CDR3 protein: CASSLGTSTDTQYF
clone size: few; V gene: TRBV5-6; J gene: TRBJ1-2; CDR3 length: 15; D gene: .; CDR3 DNA: TGTGCCAGCAGCTTGGGACAGGCCCTATTAAGTGGCTACACCTTC; CDR3 protein: CASSLGQALLSGYTF
clone size: .; V gene: TRBV6-5; J gene: TRBJ1-1; CDR3 length: 15; D gene: .; CDR3 DNA: TGTGCCAGCAGTCGCCCCGCGGGTACCTACACTGAAGCTTTCTTT; CDR3 protein: CASSRPAGTYTEAFF
clone size: .; V gene: TRBV5-5; J gene: TRBJ2-2; CDR3 length: 15; D gene: TRBD1; CDR3 DNA: TGTGCCAGCAGCCGTGACAGGGTAAAGACCGGGGAGCTGTTTTTT; CDR3 protein: CASSRDRVKTGELFF
clone size: few; V gene: TRBV7-9; J gene: TRBJ2-3; CDR3 length: 14; D gene: .; CDR3 DNA: TGTGCCAGCAGCTTAGTCGGGAGAGAAGATACGCAGTATTTT; CDR3 protein: CASSLVGREDTQYF
clone size: .; V gene: TRBV5-4; J gene: TRBJ1-1; CDR3 length: 16; D gene: TRBD1; CDR3 DNA: TGTGCCAGCAGCCCGACAGGGGTCCTTCATCCCCTCGAAGCTTTCTTT; CDR3 protein: CASSPTGVLHPLEAFF
clone size: .; V gene: TRBV4-1; J gene: TRBJ1-5; CDR3 length: 15; D gene: TRBD1; CDR3 DNA: TGCGCCAGCAGCCCCCTATTGACAGGGTCCCAGCCCCAGCATTTT; CDR3 protein: CASSPLLTGSQPQHF
clone size: few; V gene: TRBV5-1; J gene: TRBJ1-1; CDR3 length: 15; D gene: TRBD1; CDR3 DNA: TGCGCCAGCAGCTTGGGGGACAGGGGAGGTCCTGAAGCTTTCTTT; CDR3 protein: CASSLGDRGGPEAFF
clone size: few; V gene: TRBV28; J gene: TRBJ2-7; CDR3 length: 12; D gene: TRBD1; CDR3 DNA: TGTGCCAGCAGTTTACCCAGGGGGTCTCCGTACTTC; CDR3 protein: CASSLPRGSPYF
clone size: .; V gene: TRBV27; J gene: TRBJ2-2; CDR3 length: 16; D gene: .; CDR3 DNA: TGTGCCAGCATCCGGCGGGGGCCACTAAGGGGTGGGGAGCTGTTTTTT; CDR3 protein: CASIRRGPLRGGELFF
clone size: .; V gene: TRBV5-1; J gene: TRBJ1-2; CDR3 length: 14; D gene: .; CDR3 DNA: TGCGCCAGCAGCACCCAACAGGGTTACTATGGCTACACCTTC; CDR3 protein: CASSTQQGYYGYTF
clone size: few; V gene: TRBV29-1; J gene: TRBJ2-7; CDR3 length: 12; D gene: .; CDR3 DNA: TGCAGCGTATCCGGGAAGACCTACGAGCAGTACTTC; CDR3 protein: CSVSGKTYEQYF
clone size: few; V gene: TRBV28; J gene: TRBJ2-7; CDR3 length: 13; D gene: TRBD2; CDR3 DNA: TGTGCCAGCACCTCAGCGGGGATCTACGAGCAGTACTTC; CDR3 protein: CASTSAGIYEQYF
clone size: .; V gene: TRBV9; J gene: TRBJ1-1; CDR3 length: 16; D gene: .; CDR3 DNA: TGTGCCAGCAGCGTAGCTCACAGTGCAATGAACACTGAAGCTTTCTTT; CDR3 protein: CASSVAHSAMNTEAFF
clone size: few; V gene: TRBV4-2; J gene: TRBJ1-1; CDR3 length: 15; D gene: .; CDR3 DNA: TGTGCCAGCAGCCAGAGCCGGGGGTTGAGAACTGAAGCTTTCTTT; CDR3 protein: CASSQSRGLRTEAFF
clone size: few; V gene: TRBV5-4; J gene: TRBJ2-7; CDR3 length: 18; D gene: TRBD2; CDR3 DNA: TGTGCCAGCAGCTATATTGACGGGCTAGCGGGAGTCAGGTACGAGCAGTACTTC; CDR3 protein: CASSYIDGLAGVRYEQYF
clone size: .; V gene: TRBV29-1; J gene: TRBJ1-2; CDR3 length: 13; D gene: TRBD1; CDR3 DNA: TGCAGCGTTCGTGGGACAGGGGGCTCTGGCTACACCTTC; CDR3 protein: CSVRGTGGSGYTF
clone size: .; V gene: TRBV28; J gene: TRBJ1-5; CDR3 length: 17; D gene: .; CDR3 DNA: TGTGCCAGCAGCCCCCGTCTCGGGGAATATAGCAATCAGCCCCAGCATTTT; CDR3 protein: CASSPRLGEYSNQPQHF
clone size: few; V gene: TRBV9; J gene: TRBJ2-5; CDR3 length: 15; D gene: TRBD2; CDR3 DNA: TGTGCCAGCAGCGCGGGGGGGACTAGGTCAGAGACCCAGTACTTC; CDR3 protein: CASSAGGTRSETQYF
clone size: .; V gene: TRBV2; J gene: TRBJ1-5; CDR3 length: 14; D gene: .; CDR3 DNA: TGTGCCAGCAGTGTTGTGCAGTACAATCAGCCCCAGCATTTT; CDR3 protein: CASSVVQYNQPQHF
clone size: few; V gene: TRBV5-1; J gene: TRBJ2-3; CDR3 length: 17; D gene: TRBD2; CDR3 DNA: TGCGCCAGCAGCTTGGGAGGGCGAGCGGGAGTAGCAGATACGCAGTATTTT; CDR3 protein: CASSLGGRAGVADTQYF
clone size: .; V gene: TRBV7-9; J gene: TRBJ2-5; CDR3 length: 14; D gene: .; CDR3 DNA: TGTGCCAGCAGCCCATGGGGCGGAGAAGAGACCCAGTACTTC; CDR3 protein: CASSPWGGEETQYF
clone size: few; V gene: TRBV2; J gene: TRBJ2-2; CDR3 length: 15; D gene: .; CDR3 DNA: TGTGCCAGCAGTAAGGGGGTTTCTAACACCGGGGAGCTGTTTTTT; CDR3 protein: CASSKGVSNTGELFF
clone size: few; V gene: TRBV27; J gene: TRBJ1-1; CDR3 length: 14; D gene: .; CDR3 DNA: TGTGCCAGCAGTTTAATGAGGGATAACACTGAAGCTTTCTTT; CDR3 protein: CASSLMRDNTEAFF
clone size: few; V gene: TRBV30; J gene: TRBJ2-7; CDR3 length: 14; D gene: .; CDR3 DNA: TGTGCCGCAACCGGGACACGCAACTCCTACGAGCAGTACTTC; CDR3 protein: CAATGTRNSYEQYF
clone size: .; V gene: TRBV4-2; J gene: TRBJ2-1; CDR3 length: 16; D gene: TRBD2; CDR3 DNA: TGTGCCAGCAGCCAAGATGGGACTAGCGCCTACAATGAGCAGTTCTTC; CDR3 protein: CASSQDGTSAYNEQFF
clone size: .; V gene: TRBV19; J gene: TRBJ1-5; CDR3 length: 16; D gene: TRBD1; CDR3 DNA: TGTGCCAGTAGTATCCTTACACAGGGGGCAGGACAGCCCCAGCATTTT; CDR3 protein: CASSILTQGAGQPQHF
clone size: few; V gene: TRBV19; J gene: TRBJ1-1; CDR3 length: 16; D gene: .; CDR3 DNA: TGTGCCAGTAGTTCGCGGACAGCCGACCCGAACACTGAAGCTTTCTTT; CDR3 protein: CASSSRTADPNTEAFF
clone size: .; V gene: TRBV19; J gene: TRBJ2-1; CDR3 length: 16; D gene: TRBD1; CDR3 DNA: TGTGCCATCGATTGGCCTGGACAGGGTAATGTCAATGAGCAGTTCTTC; CDR3 protein: CAIDWPGQGNVNEQFF
clone size: few; V gene: TRBV11-2; J gene: TRBJ2-7; CDR3 length: 14; D gene: .; CDR3 DNA: TGTGCCAGCAGCTTAGTTTCACAGGGCGACGAGCAGTACTTC; CDR3 protein: CASSLVSQGDEQYF
clone size: .; V gene: TRBV28; J gene: TRBJ2-5; CDR3 length: 16; D gene: .; CDR3 DNA: TGTGCCAGCAGAAGCCCCGGACAGATATACCAAGAGACCCAGTACTTC; CDR3 protein: CASRSPGQIYQETQYF
clone size: .; V gene: TRBV11-2; J gene: TRBJ1-1; CDR3 length: 15; D gene: TRBD1; CDR3 DNA: TGTGCCAGCAGCACCCCGGCAGGGGGCTTCACTGAAGCTTTCTTT; CDR3 protein: CASSTPAGGFTEAFF
clone size: .; V gene: TRBV27; J gene: TRBJ2-7; CDR3 length: 16; D gene: .; CDR3 DNA: TGTGCCAGCAGTTTGGCGGGTGGGCTAGCAGGGGACGAGCAGTACTTC; CDR3 protein: CASSLAGGLAGDEQYF
clone size: few; V gene: TRBV5-6; J gene: TRBJ2-1; CDR3 length: 16; D gene: TRBD2; CDR3 DNA: TGTGCCAGCAGCGGACTGGGGCTAGCGGGAGACGCTGAGCAGTTCTTC; CDR3 protein: CASSGLGLAGDAEQFF
clone size: .; V gene: TRBV30; J gene: TRBJ2-7; CDR3 length: 14; D gene: .; CDR3 DNA: TGTGCCTGGAGTGCCCCCAGACAGACCTACGAGCAGTACTTC; CDR3 protein: CAWSAPRQTYEQYF
clone size: .; V gene: TRBV11-2; J gene: TRBJ1-4; CDR3 length: 13; D gene: .; CDR3 DNA: TGTGCCAGCAGCTTAGACGCACGGGAAAAACTGTTTTTT; CDR3 protein: CASSLDAREKLFF
clone size: .; V gene: TRBV10-1; J gene: TRBJ2-3; CDR3 length: 15; D gene: TRBD1; CDR3 DNA: TGCGCCAGCAGTGAGTCGAACAGGGGGCCAGATACGCAGTATTTT; CDR3 protein: CASSESNRGPDTQYF
clone size: .; V gene: TRBV13; J gene: TRBJ1-1; CDR3 length: 12; D gene: .; CDR3 DNA: TGTGCCAGCAGCTTAGTCATCACTGAAGCTTTCTTT; CDR3 protein: CASSLVITEAFF
clone size: few; V gene: TRBV10-3; J gene: TRBJ2-1; CDR3 length: 13; D gene: .; CDR3 DNA: TGTGCCATCAGTGGTGAGCGGAACAATGAGCAGTTCTTC; CDR3 protein: CAISGERNNEQFF
clone size: few; V gene: TRBV18; J gene: TRBJ1-1; CDR3 length: 15; D gene: TRBD1; CDR3 DNA: TGTGCCAGCACCAAACCAGCGGCAGGGGGCACTGAAGCTTTCTTT; CDR3 protein: CASTKPAAGGTEAFF
clone size: few; V gene: TRBV6-5; J gene: TRBJ2-7; CDR3 length: 15; D gene: .; CDR3 DNA: TGTGCCAGCAGTTACACTACCACAGGGATCAACGAGCAGTACTTC; CDR3 protein: CASSYTTTGINEQYF
clone size: .; V gene: TRBV6-5; J gene: TRBJ1-4; CDR3 length: 14; D gene: .; CDR3 DNA: TGTGCCAGCGCTCGAACCAGGGATAATGAAAAACTGTTTTTT; CDR3 protein: CASARTRDNEKLFF
clone size: .; V gene: TRBV19; J gene: TRBJ1-1; CDR3 length: 12; D gene: .; CDR3 DNA: TGTGCCAGTAGTAGACAGAACACTGAAGCTTTCTTT; CDR3 protein: CASSRQNTEAFF
clone size: .; V gene: TRBV19; J gene: TRBJ1-5; CDR3 length: 15; D gene: TRBD1; CDR3 DNA: TGTGCCAGTAGTCGCTCCGGGACAGGGATTCAGCCCCAGCATTTT; CDR3 protein: CASSRSGTGIQPQHF
clone size: few; V gene: TRBV19; J gene: TRBJ2-6; CDR3 length: 17; D gene: .; CDR3 DNA: TGTGCCAGTAGTATGGACAGAATTAACTCTGGGGCCAACGTCCTGACTTTC; CDR3 protein: CASSMDRINSGANVLTF
clone size: few; V gene: TRBV7-9; J gene: TRBJ2-2; CDR3 length: 16; D gene: .; CDR3 DNA: TGTGCCAGCAGCCAAAATCAGGGAAGCAACACCGGGGAGCTGTTTTTT; CDR3 protein: CASSQNQGSNTGELFF
clone size: .; V gene: TRBV7-6; J gene: TRBJ2-5; CDR3 length: 15; D gene: .; CDR3 DNA: TGTGCCAGCAGCCCAGGGACGCCAGGGGCAAAGGCCCAGTACTTC; CDR3 protein: CASSPGTPGAKAQYF
clone size: few; V gene: TRBV30; J gene: TRBJ1-2; CDR3 length: 10; D gene: TRBD1; CDR3 DNA: TGTGCCTGGAGTGCTCTACAGGGGGGCTTC; CDR3 protein: CAWSALQGGF
clone size: few; V gene: TRBV9; J gene: TRBJ1-5; CDR3 length: 14; D gene: .; CDR3 DNA: TGTGCCAGCAGCGTAGGGCAGGGGCAAGGGCCCCAGCATTTT; CDR3 protein: CASSVGQGQGPQHF
clone size: few; V gene: TRBV14; J gene: TRBJ2-1; CDR3 length: 15; D gene: .; CDR3 DNA: TGTGCCAGCAGCCATCCAGCGGGCTCCTACAATGAGCAGTTCTTC; CDR3 protein: CASSHPAGSYNEQFF